The 30 T cell receptor beta chains in this list originate from one sample, sequenced in a study of T cell changes during pregnancy in multiple sclerosis. Assay: immunoSEQ multiplex PCR; the TCRdb copy retains only in-frame clones and omits some. In the table there are around 66,000 clones, 91% of which are singletons. The sample in question was peripheral blood, obtained after pregnancy. The receptors originated from a female donor in good health, enrolled as a control in a pregnancy study.

This chain joins TRBV6-6 and TRBJ2-7; D is perhaps TRBD2 (5 bases). This CDR3 spans 12 amino acids. Looked up from germline, CDR1 is MNHNY and CDR2 is SVGAGI (reference sequence). Trimming shortened V by 5 bases and J by 2 bases, and 7 bases separated the two germline ends. The CDR3 loop reads CASSPGAYEQYF. CDR3 DNA sequence: TGTGCCAGCAGTCCCGGGGCCTACGAGCAGTACTTC.

The sample holds a few counts of this clone. The rearrangement links TRBV7-2 to TRBJ2-1; 12 bases agree with TRBD2. CDR1 and CDR2 (germline): SGHTA, FQGNSA. The CDR3 has 15 amino acids. The ends lost 3 bases at V and 9 bases at J; junction bases unmatched: 6. Here the CDR3 reads CASSFGRLAGAEQFF. The CDR3, as DNA: TGTGCCAGCAGCTTTGGACGACTAGCGGGGGCTGAGCAGTTCTTC.

This clone was seen once. The rearrangement links TRBV4-2 to TRBJ2-5, with 12 bases aligning to TRBD2. CDR1 and CDR2 (germline): LGHNA, YNFKEQ. V gave up 6 bases and J gave up 5 bases; unmatched junction bases: 19. The CDR3 runs to 19 residues. CDR3 loop: CASRPTRLAGALPSETQYF. DNA for the CDR3: TGTGCCAGCAGGCCTACCCGACTAGCGGGGGCCCTGCCCTCGGAGACCCAGTACTTC.

This chain links TRBV2 with TRBJ2-1; 13 bases map to TRBD2. The V and J ends lost 6 bases and 7 bases, in that order; junction bases with no gene match: 6. In germline, CDR1 is SNHLY, CDR2 FYNNEI. The CDR3 is 15 residues long. CDR3 sequence reads: CASSPLAGGPNEQFF. The CDR3 bases are TGTGCCAGCAGCCCACTAGCGGGGGGGCCTAATGAGCAGTTCTTC.

This clone was seen just once. The rearrangement uses TRBV11-2 and TRBJ2-7; 11 nucleotides line up with TRBD1. CDR1 is SGHAT, CDR2 FQNNGV, per germline. V gave up 1 base and J gave up 9 bases; unmatched junction bases: 5. The CDR3 totals 14 residues. DNA for the CDR3: TGTGCCAGCAGCTTAGGGACAGGGGGCTTGGGGCAGTACTTC. It specifies CASSLGTGGLGQYF.

The V and J genes are TRBV15 and TRBJ1-1; no clear D gene. V lost 3 bases and J lost 4, with 15 bases in between. The CDR3 runs to 15 residues. CDR1 is LNHNV and CDR2 is YYDKDF in the germline V gene (reference sequence). The CDR3 sequence: CATSRATARGTEAFF. CDR3 in DNA: TGTGCCACCAGCAGGGCAACAGCCCGTGGCACTGAAGCTTTCTTT.

This chain connects TRBV30 to TRBJ1-2, with 10 nucleotides matching TRBD1. Germline CDR1 is GTSNPN and CDR2 is SVGIG (reference sequence). The CDR3 is 14 residues long. The ends lost 3 bases at V and 6 bases at J; junction bases unmatched: 7. CDR3 region: CAWRTRTGGDGYTF. CDR3 coding DNA: TGTGCCTGGAGGACCCGGACAGGGGGAGATGGCTACACCTTC.

CDR3 DNA: TGTGCCAGCAGCTCATCTACTAGCGGGGCAGAGACCCAGTACTTC. Translation: CASSSSTSGAETQYF. This chain joins TRBV9 and TRBJ2-5, with 10 bases identical to TRBD2. The CDR3 consists of 15 residues. Germline CDR1 and CDR2: SGDLS and YYNGEE. With 4 bases clipped from V and 4 bases from J, the junction kept 7 bases outside the gene matches. Filled out from reference TRBV9 and TRBJ2-5, the complete variable domain reads DSGVTQTPKHLITATGQRVTLRCSPRSGDLSVYWYQQSLDQGLQFLIQYYNGEERAKGNILERFSAQQFPDLHSELNLSSLELGDSALYFCASSSSTSGAETQYFGPGTRLLVL.

This clone has only a few counts. The rearrangement joins TRBV19 to TRBJ2-4; tentative D call: TRBD2 (5 bases). CDR1 is LNHDA and CDR2 is SQIVND in the germline V gene (reference sequence). CDR3 length: 14 residues. V was shortened by 3 bases and J by 9 bases, with 15 bases between the two germline ends. The CDR3 loop is CASSITGPRGIQYF. Here the CDR3 DNA reads TGTGCCAGTAGTATTACTGGACCTCGGGGCATTCAGTACTTC.

The chain carries TRBV5-4 and TRBJ2-4; 7 bases are a match to TRBD2. CDR1 and CDR2 (germline): SGHNT, YYREEE (reference sequence). CDR3 length equals 16 residues. V gave up 4 bases and J gave up 7 bases; unmatched junction bases: 14. DNA of the CDR3: TGTGCCAGCAGCGAGACAGCGGGGAGGAATGGGAACATTCAGTACTTC. Translated: CASSETAGRNGNIQYF.

The chain links TRBV28 to TRBJ1-5; TRBD1 might be the D (6 bases). V gave up 6 bases and J gave up 1 base, with 13 bases separating them. This CDR3 comprises 15 residues. Germline CDR1 and CDR2: MDHEN and SYDVKM. CDR3 sequence: CASRVQGESNQPQHF. CDR3 nucleotides: TGTGCCAGCAGGGTACAGGGAGAAAGCAATCAGCCCCAGCATTTT.

The chain has TRBV27 and TRBJ2-2; 7 nucleotides align to TRBD1. The trim removed 9 bases at V and 3 bases at J, leaving 10 bases unmatched. The CDR3 has 15 amino acids. Germline V lookup: CDR1 MNHEY, CDR2 SMNVEV (reference sequence). The CDR3 region has the DNA TGTGCCAGTACCCCGGGACAGACCGACACCGGGGAGCTGTTTTTT. It specifies CASTPGQTDTGELFF.

This chain links TRBV9 with TRBJ1-2; no definite D call. V lost 0 bases and J 4 bases, leaving 10 bases between the germline ends. CDR1 and CDR2 (germline): SGDLS, YYNGEE. The CDR3 runs 14 residues. CDR3 protein: CASSVDTGTYGYTF. CDR3 nucleotides: TGTGCCAGCAGCGTAGATACGGGAACCTATGGCTACACCTTC.

The count of this clone is one. This rearrangement joins TRBV2 to TRBJ1-1, with unresolved D. The CDR3 spans 13 residues. In germline, CDR1 is SNHLY, CDR2 FYNNEI. V lost 5 bases and J lost 3, with 10 bases in between. CDR3 residues: CASSPTRDTEAFF. As DNA, the CDR3 is TGTGCCAGCAGTCCAACTAGGGACACTGAAGCTTTCTTT.

The chain recombines TRBV4-3 with TRBJ1-4; D is possibly TRBD1 (5 bases). The CDR3 totals 15 residues. Between the trimmed V and J ends, which lost 0 bases and 8 bases, there was a span of 13 bases. From germline, CDR1 is LGHNA and CDR2 YSLEER. CDR3: CASSQDQGRVEKLFF. Here the CDR3 DNA reads TGCGCCAGCAGCCAAGACCAGGGTAGGGTCGAAAAACTGTTTTTT.

The genes are TRBV6-5 and TRBJ2-1; D not resolved. The CDR3 contains 12 residues. The V and J ends lost 4 bases and 7 bases respectively, with 8 bases between them. Germline values: CDR1 MNHEY, CDR2 SVGAGI. The CDR3 DNA sequence: TGTGCCAGCAGTTCCCCGGGTAATGAGCAGTTCTTC. The encoded protein is CASSSPGNEQFF.

V is TRBV5-1 and J is TRBJ2-5; D is perhaps TRBD1 (5 bases). V lost 0 bases and J 0 bases, leaving 6 bases between the germline ends. Germline values: CDR1 SGHRS, CDR2 YFSETQ. This CDR3 is built from 14 residues. The CDR3 DNA reads TGCGCCAGCAGCTTGGGACAGAACCAAGAGACCCAGTACTTC. Its translation: CASSLGQNQETQYF.

The V gene is TRBV5-1, the J gene TRBJ1-1; tentatively, D is TRBD1 (6 bases). V was pared by 5 bases and J by 2 bases, with 19 bases between. Germline CDR1 SGHRS, CDR2 YFSETQ. The CDR3 has 16 residues. This chain's CDR3 is CASSQSAGGSNTEAFF. The CDR3 nucleotides are TGCGCCAGCAGTCAGTCTGCGGGGGGCAGCAACACTGAAGCTTTCTTT. The variable domain in full, completed from reference TRBV5-1 and TRBJ1-1, reads KAGVTQTPRYLIKTRGQQVTLSCSPISGHRSVSWYQQTPGQGLQFLFEYFSETQRNKGNFPGRFSGRQFSNSRSEMNVSTLELGDSALYLCASSQSAGGSNTEAFFGQGTRLTVV.

The chain links TRBV5-1 to TRBJ1-6; D may be TRBD1 (6 bases). The CDR3 sequence is 14 residues long. Germline V gene sequence: CDR1 SGHRS, CDR2 YFSETQ. V was trimmed by 3 bases and J by 5 bases, leaving 9 bases between them. CDR3 sequence: CASSSRTDNSPLHF. The CDR3 bases are TGCGCCAGCAGCTCGCGGACAGATAATTCACCCCTCCACTTT.

V usage is TRBV28 and J usage is TRBJ1-2; 10 bases agree with TRBD1. In germline, CDR1 is MDHEN, CDR2 SYDVKM. CDR3 length equals 16 residues. V shed 3 bases and J 4 bases; nucleotides not matched to a gene: 8. For the CDR3, the DNA is TGTGCCAGCAGTTTCTCAAAGGGACAGGGGTTCTATGGCTACACCTTC. Protein sequence: CASSFSKGQGFYGYTF.

This sequence joins TRBV27 and TRBJ2-6, with 7 bases that match TRBD1. Germline V gives CDR1 MNHEY, CDR2 SMNVEV (reference sequence). V shed 3 bases and J 4 bases; nucleotides not matched to a gene: 9. This CDR3 comprises 17 residues. As DNA, the CDR3 is TGTGCCAGCAGTTTTGACAGGGTAGCTTTGGGGGCCAACGTCCTGACTTTC. Amino acids: CASSFDRVALGANVLTF.

The chain uses TRBV6-1 and TRBJ1-2; 10 nucleotides agree with TRBD1. This CDR3 spans 15 amino acids. With V trimmed by 4 bases and J by 6 bases, 8 bases remained unmatched. CDR1 is MNHNS and CDR2 is SASEGT in the germline V gene. The CDR3 spells CASSARQGAIHGYTF. The DNA for the CDR3 is TGTGCCAGCAGTGCCAGACAGGGGGCAATCCATGGCTACACCTTC.

The rearrangement uses TRBV9 and TRBJ1-1, with D possibly TRBD1 on 6 matching bases. The CDR3 covers 14 residues. Germline assignment: CDR1 SGDLS and CDR2 YYNGEE. V lost 0 bases to trimming and J lost 3 bases, with 9 bases between them. The CDR3 reads CASSVGDIDTEAFF. The CDR3, as DNA: TGTGCCAGCAGCGTAGGGGACATTGACACTGAAGCTTTCTTT. The full variable domain, in which reference TRBV9 and TRBJ1-1 provide the parts outside the CDR3, is DSGVTQTPKHLITATGQRVTLRCSPRSGDLSVYWYQQSLDQGLQFLIQYYNGEERAKGNILERFSAQQFPDLHSELNLSSLELGDSALYFCASSVGDIDTEAFFGQGTRLTVV.

This chain uses TRBV5-4 with TRBJ2-3; tentative D call: TRBD1 (6 bases). V lost 4 bases to trimming and J lost 2 bases, with 14 bases between them. This CDR3 has 15 residues. Germline CDR1 reads SGHNT; CDR2 reads YYREEE (reference sequence). The CDR3 coding sequence is TGTGCCAGCAGCCGCCGGGACACACTCACAGATACGCAGTATTTT. This encodes CASSRRDTLTDTQYF.

The genes are TRBV6-4 and TRBJ1-5; D remains unclear. Germline CDR1 MRHNA, CDR2 SNTAGT. V dropped 2 bases and J dropped 4 bases, with 9 bases sitting between them. The CDR3 extends over 14 amino acids. CDR3 in amino acids: CASSDAGGNQPQHF. The CDR3, as DNA: TGTGCCAGCAGTGACGCCGGAGGGAATCAGCCCCAGCATTTT.

The chain couples TRBV30 to TRBJ2-6; perhaps TRBD2 as D (5 bases). The CDR3 has 15 residues. Per the germline V gene, CDR1 is GTSNPN and CDR2 is SVGIG (reference sequence). Trimming stripped 0 bases from V and 0 bases from J, with 6 bases between. This CDR3 is CAWSVLGSGANVLTF. The CDR3 DNA follows: TGTGCCTGGAGTGTACTAGGCTCTGGGGCCAACGTCCTGACTTTC. Full variable domain (outside the CDR3, taken from reference TRBV30 and TRBJ2-6): SQTIHQWPATLVQPVGSPLSLECTVEGTSNPNLYWYRQAAGRGLQLLFYSVGIGQISSEVPQNLSASRPQDRQFILSSKKLLLSDSGFYLCAWSVLGSGANVLTFGAGSRLTVL.

The CDR3 region has the DNA TGCAGTGCTAGAGCCGCCTACGAGCAGTACTTC. Residues: CSARAAYEQYF. The J gene is TRBJ2-7, the V gene TRBV20-1; D uncertain. The CDR3 runs to 11 residues. Trimming took off 1 base at V and 2 bases at J, with 3 bases between the two ends. Germline assignment: CDR1 DFQATT and CDR2 SNEGSKA (reference sequence).

The chain carries TRBV10-3 and TRBJ1-1; tentatively, D is TRBD1 (6 bases). The CDR3 has 13 amino acids. V gave up 6 bases and J gave up 6 bases, with 14 bases separating them. Germline V lookup: CDR1 ENHRY, CDR2 SYGVKD. CDR3 residues: CAISPQGRAEAFF. CDR3 in DNA: TGTGCCATCAGCCCTCAGGGGCGGGCTGAAGCTTTCTTT.

The table lists this clone with a count of one. V and J are TRBV6-6 and TRBJ2-1; maybe TRBD2 (7 bases). Deletions cut 5 bases from V and 8 bases from J, with 16 bases between. Germline V lookup: CDR1 MNHNY, CDR2 SVGAGI (reference sequence). The CDR3 totals 14 residues. The CDR3 protein is CASSPTRGADEQFF. CDR3 bases: TGTGCCAGCAGTCCCACCCGGGGGGCGGATGAGCAGTTCTTC.

The chain recombines TRBV7-2 with TRBJ2-2, with D tentatively TRBD2 (7 bases). Trimming cost V 0 bases and J 6 bases, with 8 bases left between them. Germline V gene data show CDR1 as SGHTA and CDR2 as FQGNSA. The CDR3 is 14 amino acids. CDR3 DNA sequence: TGTGCCAGCAGCTTAGCGGGGGGGCCCGGGGAGCTGTTTTTT. This codes for CASSLAGGPGELFF.